The sequence of this TCR beta chain was determined in a study of blood T cell repertoires in COVID-19. Original handling: Using reference gene primer amplification, nucleated cell counts were estimated. Assay used: immunoSEQ multiplex PCR; TCRdb lists only in-frame clones, some missing. V and J calls and clone size are given by that table; D and trimming were obtained from the DNA. Of about 410,000 clones in the sample, more than 80% were seen once. CDR1 and CDR2 (germline): MGHDK, SYGVNS. V lost 6 bases to trimming and J lost 12 bases, with 17 bases between them. The CDR3 extends over 13 amino acids.

The genes are TRBV25-1 and TRBJ2-2; no reliable D call. What was sequenced was peripheral blood. The sequence derives from a woman aged 25 to 39 with active or convalescent COVID-19. The DNA for the CDR3 is TGTGCCAGCAGGGGTTGGCGGTTCCCCCAGCTGTTTTTT. Encoded protein: CASRGWRFPQLFF.